The rows below give T cell receptor beta chains drawn from one sample of a study of T cell changes during pregnancy in multiple sclerosis. Clones were read by immunoSEQ multiplex PCR, and TCRdb kept only the in-frame ones, dropping some. The sample lists 26,000 or so clones; 85% to 90% were seen once. The sequences come from CD8+ T cells from peripheral blood mononuclear cells, collected in the second trimester of pregnancy. The origin of the receptors is a female donor with multiple sclerosis, enrolled in a pregnancy study. The CDR3 runs from the conserved cysteine through the conserved F or W. D genes are given only for firm matches. Size values are once, few and many counts, or a class for expanded clones, and some rows have none.

CDR3nt	CDR3aa	v_gene	abundance	d_gene	j_gene
TGTGCCAGTAGGATGATAGCGGGAGGGACCGAAAACATTCAGTACTTC	CASRMIAGGTENIQYF	TRBV19	once	TRBD2	TRBJ2-4
TGTGCCAGCAGCTTAGGGCAATTCACAGATACGCAGTATTTT	CASSLGQFTDTQYF	TRBV7-6	-	-	TRBJ2-3
TGTGCCAGCAGTGCGCGGGGTAGCAATCAGCCCCAGCATTTT	CASSARGSNQPQHF	TRBV6-1	-	-	TRBJ1-5
TGTGCCAGAAGCGGGCAAGCGGGCACAGATACGCAGTATTTT	CARSGQAGTDTQYF	TRBV2	-	-	TRBJ2-3
TGTGCCAGCAGCCCGACCCTACTAGCTGGCCCCTACGAGCAGTACTTC	CASSPTLLAGPYEQYF	TRBV14	-	-	TRBJ2-7
TGTGCCAGCAGCTCCCTGGGGGGAGTTCCCTACAATGAGCAGTTCTTC	CASSSLGGVPYNEQFF	TRBV5-6	-	-	TRBJ2-1
TGTGCCAGCAGCGCCGTGGCTAGCGGGAGTGATGAGCAGTTCTTC	CASSAVASGSDEQFF	TRBV6-4	-	TRBD2	TRBJ2-1
TGTGCCAGCAGCGGAACCGGGACAGGGGGCTCCGGGGAGCTGTTTTTT	CASSGTGTGGSGELFF	TRBV7-3	-	TRBD1	TRBJ2-2
TGTGCCAGCAGTACGGTGACAGGAGAACAAGAGACCCAGTACTTC	CASSTVTGEQETQYF	TRBV27	-	-	TRBJ2-5
TGCGCCAGCAGCCAAGAGACCACCCGGGGGGTAGTCCACAATGAGCAGTTCTTC	CASSQETTRGVVHNEQFF	TRBV4-3	once	TRBD2	TRBJ2-1
TGTGCCAGCAGTGAAGCACAGGGCTACGACGAGCAGTACTTC	CASSEAQGYDEQYF	TRBV6-1	-	-	TRBJ2-7
TGTGCCAGCAGCCACCAAACCGGGACAGGGGGGAACGAGCAGTACTTC	CASSHQTGTGGNEQYF	TRBV4-2	medium-sized	TRBD1	TRBJ2-7
TGTGCCAGCAGCTTAAGCGGGAGGGGACAAGAGACCCAGTACTTC	CASSLSGRGQETQYF	TRBV13	-	TRBD2	TRBJ2-5
TGCGCCAGCAGAGGTTCCTTCGCAGGGAGGTTAGCGAATGAGCAGTTCTTC	CASRGSFAGRLANEQFF	TRBV5-1	-	-	TRBJ2-1
TGTGCCAGTAGTATTGGGACAGGCCACTCTGGGGCCAACGTCCTGACTTTC	CASSIGTGHSGANVLTF	TRBV19	-	TRBD1	TRBJ2-6
TGTGCCAGCAGATCCGAGCGGGAGAGAGACACCGGGGAGCTGTTTTTT	CASRSERERDTGELFF	TRBV13	many	TRBD2	TRBJ2-2
TGCAGCGTTGAAGGCGAGTTAGCTAACAATGAGCAGTTCTTC	CSVEGELANNEQFF	TRBV29-1	-	-	TRBJ2-1
TGTGCCAGCAGCGTTCTCACCGGAGGCGGGGAGCTGTTTTTT	CASSVLTGGGELFF	TRBV7-6	few	-	TRBJ2-2
TGTGCCAGCAGCTTAGGACAGGGGATCAACACTGAAGCTTTCTTT	CASSLGQGINTEAFF	TRBV11-3	-	TRBD1	TRBJ1-1
TGCGCCAGCAGCCAAGATGAGGAGGGGCCCTACGAGCAGTACTTC	CASSQDEEGPYEQYF	TRBV4-3	few	-	TRBJ2-7
TGTGCCAGCAGCTTGGGGTGGGGGGACGAGCAGTACTTC	CASSLGWGDEQYF	TRBV7-9	once	-	TRBJ2-7
TGTGCCAGCAGCCTACTAGCGGGAGGGGGGTACCAAGAGACCCAGTACTTC	CASSLLAGGGYQETQYF	TRBV11-1	-	TRBD2	TRBJ2-5
TGCAGCGTTGGGCGGGAGAACACTGAAGCTTTCTTT	CSVGRENTEAFF	TRBV29-1	-	-	TRBJ1-1
TGCAGCGTTTTACAGGGGGCGGGCAAAAACATTCAGTACTTC	CSVLQGAGKNIQYF	TRBV29-1	-	TRBD1	TRBJ2-4
TGTGCCACCAAGTACCTAGCGGGGAGCACAGATACGCAGTATTTT	CATKYLAGSTDTQYF	TRBV2	few	TRBD2	TRBJ2-3
TGTGCCAGCAGCTTAGTTCTAGCGGAAGAGACCCAGTACTTC	CASSLVLAEETQYF	TRBV7-2	-	TRBD2	TRBJ2-5
TGTGCCAGTAGTATAGGTGGTGACAGAATCTACGAGCAGTACTTC	CASSIGGDRIYEQYF	TRBV19	-	-	TRBJ2-7
TGTGCCAGCAGTTTATACAGGGAGAACACTGAAGCTTTCTTT	CASSLYRENTEAFF	TRBV27	-	-	TRBJ1-1
TGTGCCAGCTGCCCCTACAGCAATCAGCCCCAGCATTTT	CASCPYSNQPQHF	TRBV28	-	-	TRBJ1-5
TGTGCCAGCAGTTCTAGGGACAGGGGAGGAGAGACCCAGTACTTC	CASSSRDRGGETQYF	TRBV27	once	TRBD1	TRBJ2-5
TGCGCCAGCAGCTACCTAGCGGGAGGAACCGGGGAGCTGTTTTTT	CASSYLAGGTGELFF	TRBV5-1	-	TRBD2	TRBJ2-2
TGTGCCAGCTCTTCCTCATGGGGAGAGTTCCTGGGGGATACGCAGTATTTT	CASSSSWGEFLGDTQYF	TRBV27	-	-	TRBJ2-3
TGTGCCAGCAGCTCAGGATATGGCTACACCTTC	CASSSGYGYTF	TRBV7-6	-	-	TRBJ1-2
TGTGCCAGCAGCTATCTACCGGGACAGGGCCTCTCCTACGAGCAGTACTTC	CASSYLPGQGLSYEQYF	TRBV5-6	-	TRBD1	TRBJ2-7
TGTGCCAGCAGCCGAGGTCGCCTCAGCAATCAGCCCCAGCATTTT	CASSRGRLSNQPQHF	TRBV28	-	-	TRBJ1-5
TGTGCCAGTAGTGCAACAGGGTCCACTGAAGCTTTCTTT	CASSATGSTEAFF	TRBV19	-	-	TRBJ1-1
TGTGCCACCAGCAGACGAGGGGAAGGTTTTGATTCGGGGGCTAACTATGGCTACACCTTC	CATSRRGEGFDSGANYGYTF	TRBV15	-	-	TRBJ1-2
TGTGCCAGCAGCTTTAAGGGGGCGGAGACCCAGTACTTC	CASSFKGAETQYF	TRBV5-4	-	TRBD1	TRBJ2-5
TGTGCCAGCGCTGGGGGCGGAAATGGCTACACCTTC	CASAGGGNGYTF	TRBV27	-	-	TRBJ1-2
TGCGCCAGCAGCTTAGAAGTCGGGAGCGCTGATACGCAGTATTTT	CASSLEVGSADTQYF	TRBV5-1	once	-	TRBJ2-3